This is a list of T cell receptor beta chains from one sample in a study of T cell changes during pregnancy in multiple sclerosis. Libraries were prepared by immunoSEQ multiplex PCR; TCRdb keeps only in-frame clonotypes and omits some of them. The data hold roughly 89,000 clones, with around 93% observed a single time. Material: peripheral blood, obtained in the first trimester of pregnancy. Receptors originate from a female donor with multiple sclerosis, enrolled in a pregnancy study. Both conserved end residues are part of each CDR3. Each record gives: V gene, J gene, CDR3 protein.

V gene: TRBV15; J gene: TRBJ2-1; CDR3 protein: CATSRGGSSYNEQFF
V gene: TRBV19; J gene: TRBJ1-1; CDR3 protein: CASSLTGGPFTEAFF
V gene: TRBV9; J gene: TRBJ2-3; CDR3 protein: CASRLRVLGTDTQYF
V gene: TRBV7-8; J gene: TRBJ1-3; CDR3 protein: CASSGFSGQPGNTIYF
V gene: TRBV9; J gene: TRBJ2-3; CDR3 protein: CASSVLGATVDTQYF
V gene: TRBV27; J gene: TRBJ1-5; CDR3 protein: CASSPGGNQPQHF
V gene: TRBV15; J gene: TRBJ1-1; CDR3 protein: CATSSGGGSGTEAFF
V gene: TRBV15; J gene: TRBJ2-1; CDR3 protein: CATSRDQGTIEQFF
V gene: TRBV6-1; J gene: TRBJ2-7; CDR3 protein: CASSEREGLIVEQYF
V gene: TRBV2; J gene: TRBJ1-2; CDR3 protein: CASRAGRGGDGYTF
V gene: TRBV7-6; J gene: TRBJ2-1; CDR3 protein: CASSSLPGDNEQFF
V gene: TRBV9; J gene: TRBJ1-1; CDR3 protein: CASSVGFEGSNTEAFF
V gene: TRBV15; J gene: TRBJ2-1; CDR3 protein: CATSRDTVQEGNEQFF
V gene: TRBV6-5; J gene: TRBJ2-7; CDR3 protein: CASSYQAPGDTYEQYF
V gene: TRBV29-1; J gene: TRBJ1-1; CDR3 protein: CSVVITRQGSVTEAFF
V gene: TRBV4-1; J gene: TRBJ1-5; CDR3 protein: CASSQVEYSNQPQHF
V gene: TRBV7-8; J gene: TRBJ1-2; CDR3 protein: CASSLAGQNYGYTF
V gene: TRBV5-6; J gene: TRBJ2-7; CDR3 protein: CASSLLANEQYF
V gene: TRBV29-1; J gene: TRBJ1-4; CDR3 protein: CSAASPGGNEKLFF
V gene: TRBV9; J gene: TRBJ1-3; CDR3 protein: CASSVEGAGNTIYF
V gene: TRBV18; J gene: TRBJ2-5; CDR3 protein: CASSPGQGQRETQYF
V gene: TRBV11-1; J gene: TRBJ1-1; CDR3 protein: CASSGRTGGTEAFF
V gene: TRBV19; J gene: TRBJ1-5; CDR3 protein: CASKIVGGGNQPQHF
V gene: TRBV2; J gene: TRBJ1-2; CDR3 protein: CASSELGQGNYHYGYTF
V gene: TRBV29-1; J gene: TRBJ2-7; CDR3 protein: CSVPGPYRGEQYF
V gene: TRBV20-1; J gene: TRBJ1-2; CDR3 protein: CSVRDFEGYTF
V gene: TRBV7-8; J gene: TRBJ2-3; CDR3 protein: CASSIIAGGDTQYF
V gene: TRBV27; J gene: TRBJ1-2; CDR3 protein: CASSFSARNYGYTF
V gene: TRBV5-1; J gene: TRBJ1-3; CDR3 protein: CASSLEASSGNTIYF
V gene: TRBV11-3; J gene: TRBJ2-1; CDR3 protein: CASSLSGGAYNEQFF
V gene: TRBV19; J gene: TRBJ1-2; CDR3 protein: CASSIDLPLTGEDGYTF
V gene: TRBV19; J gene: TRBJ2-1; CDR3 protein: CASSSGLAGAHNEQFF
V gene: TRBV7-3; J gene: TRBJ2-7; CDR3 protein: CASSTNRGNEQYF
V gene: TRBV6-6; J gene: TRBJ2-3; CDR3 protein: CASRDDRGFLTDTQYF
V gene: TRBV2; J gene: TRBJ1-4; CDR3 protein: CASSYFRATNEKLFF
V gene: TRBV5-6; J gene: TRBJ1-5; CDR3 protein: CASSLGTGGFQPQHF
V gene: TRBV15; J gene: TRBJ2-5; CDR3 protein: CATTTGGDQETQYF